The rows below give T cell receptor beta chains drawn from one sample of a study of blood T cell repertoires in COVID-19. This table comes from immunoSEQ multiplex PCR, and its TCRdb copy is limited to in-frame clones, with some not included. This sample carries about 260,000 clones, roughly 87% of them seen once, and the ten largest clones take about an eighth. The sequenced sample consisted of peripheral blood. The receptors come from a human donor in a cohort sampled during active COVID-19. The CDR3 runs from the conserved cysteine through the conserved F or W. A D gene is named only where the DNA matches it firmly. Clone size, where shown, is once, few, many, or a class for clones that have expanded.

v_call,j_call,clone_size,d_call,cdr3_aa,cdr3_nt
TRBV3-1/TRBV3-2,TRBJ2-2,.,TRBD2,CASSHMGLAGPGELFF,TGTGCCAGCAGCCATATGGGACTAGCGGGTCCCGGGGAGCTGTTTTTT
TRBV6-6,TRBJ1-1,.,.,CASTLDKNTEAFF,TGTGCCAGCACCTTAGATAAGAACACTGAAGCTTTCTTT
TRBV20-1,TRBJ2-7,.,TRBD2,CSARAAGLAYEQYF,TGCAGTGCTCGTGCAGCGGGACTAGCCTACGAGCAGTACTTC
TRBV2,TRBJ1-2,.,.,CASNPTSFYGYTF,TGTGCCAGCAACCCGACAAGCTTCTATGGCTACACCTTC
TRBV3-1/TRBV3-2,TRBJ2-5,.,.,CASSQTQGTQYF,TGTGCCAGCAGCCAGACACAGGGCACCCAGTACTTC
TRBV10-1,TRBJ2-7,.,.,CASSESTVRQGHFYEQYF,TGCGCCAGCAGTGAGTCGACTGTTCGGCAGGGGCACTTCTACGAGCAGTACTTC
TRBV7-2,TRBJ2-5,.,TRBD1,CASSLGTGKETQYF,TGTGCCAGCAGCTTAGGGACAGGGAAAGAGACCCAGTACTTC
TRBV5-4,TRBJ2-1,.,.,CASSPGGTQTKEQFF,TGTGCCAGCAGCCCTGGGGGGACCCAAACGAAAGAGCAGTTCTTC
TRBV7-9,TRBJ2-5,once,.,CASSLEQQETQYF,TGTGCCAGCAGCTTGGAACAGCAAGAGACCCAGTACTTC
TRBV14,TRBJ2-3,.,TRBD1,CASSLRGRPGTDTQYF,TGTGCCAGCAGCCTAAGGGGGCGACCGGGCACAGATACGCAGTATTTT
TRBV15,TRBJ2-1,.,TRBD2,CATRGRTSGPFF,TGTGCCACCCGGGGAAGGACTAGCGGACCGTTCTTC
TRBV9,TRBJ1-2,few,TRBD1,CASSAGQGGSYGYTF,TGTGCCAGCAGCGCAGGACAGGGAGGGAGCTATGGCTACACCTTC
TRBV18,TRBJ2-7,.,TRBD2,CASSPTSGSLEQYF,TGTGCCAGCTCACCAACTAGCGGGAGCCTGGAGCAGTACTTC
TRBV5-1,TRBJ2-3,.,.,CASSPGLTTDTQYF,TGCGCCAGCAGCCCGGGACTTACCACAGATACGCAGTATTTT
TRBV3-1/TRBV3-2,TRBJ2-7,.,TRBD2,CASSQAASGLGSYEQYF,TGTGCCAGCAGCCAAGCGGCTTCGGGACTAGGATCCTACGAGCAGTACTTC
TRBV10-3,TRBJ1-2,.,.,CATSRSGDGYTF,TGTGCCACCTCTCGATCGGGGGATGGCTACACCTTC
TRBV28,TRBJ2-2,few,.,CASKRPGGNLVGF,TGTGCCAGCAAGAGACCCGGCGGCAATCTAGTAGGTTTT
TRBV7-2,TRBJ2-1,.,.,CASSTRDSYNEQFF,TGTGCCAGCAGCACTCGGGACTCCTACAATGAGCAGTTCTTC
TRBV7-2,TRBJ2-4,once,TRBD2,CASSLDSGNNIQYF,TGTGCCAGCAGCTTAGATAGCGGGAATAACATTCAGTACTTC
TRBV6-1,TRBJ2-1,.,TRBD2,CASSEVGTSANEQFF,TGTGCCAGCAGTGAAGTCGGGACTAGCGCCAATGAGCAGTTCTTC
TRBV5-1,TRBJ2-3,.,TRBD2,CASSPGTSGRTQYF,TGCGCCAGCAGCCCGGGGACTAGCGGAAGAACGCAGTATTTT
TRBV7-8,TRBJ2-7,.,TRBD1,CASSRDRGTYEQYF,TGTGCCAGCAGCCGGGACAGGGGAACCTACGAGCAGTACTTC
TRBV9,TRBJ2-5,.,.,CASSVGSSQQETQYF,TGTGCCAGCAGCGTAGGGTCTAGCCAACAAGAGACCCAGTACTTC
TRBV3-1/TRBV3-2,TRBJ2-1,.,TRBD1,CASSQYGQGASYNEQFF,TGTGCCAGCAGCCAATATGGGCAGGGGGCGTCGTACAATGAGCAGTTCTTC
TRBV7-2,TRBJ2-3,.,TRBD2,CASSLGLAGMGDTQYF,TGTGCCAGCAGCTTAGGGCTAGCGGGAATGGGAGATACGCAGTATTTT
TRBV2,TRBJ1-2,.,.,CASRTAPGQTGYQGYTF,TGTGCCAGCAGAACTGCCCCTGGACAGACCGGGTATCAAGGCTACACCTTC
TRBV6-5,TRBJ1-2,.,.,CASSSPGGGYTF,TGTGCCAGCAGTTCGCCGGGAGGTGGCTACACCTTC
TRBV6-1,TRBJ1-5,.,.,CASSEAGGQPQHF,TGTGCCAGCAGTGAAGCAGGGGGACAGCCCCAGCATTTT
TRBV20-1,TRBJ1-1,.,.,CSASPESMNTEAFF,TGCAGTGCTAGTCCCGAGTCTATGAACACTGAAGCTTTCTTT
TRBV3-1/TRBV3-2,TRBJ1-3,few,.,CASSQVRSVHSGNTIYF,TGTGCCAGCAGCCAAGTTCGTTCGGTTCACTCTGGAAACACCATATATTTT
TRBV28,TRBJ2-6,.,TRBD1,CASSFGTALSGANVLTF,TGTGCCAGCAGTTTCGGGACAGCTCTCTCTGGGGCCAACGTCCTGACTTTC
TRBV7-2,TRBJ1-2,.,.,CASSPDRNYGYTF,TGTGCCAGCAGCCCAGACAGGAACTATGGCTACACCTTC
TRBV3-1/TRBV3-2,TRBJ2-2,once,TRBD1,CASSRAGGTELFF,TGTGCCAGCAGCCGAGCAGGGGGCACGGAGCTGTTTTTT
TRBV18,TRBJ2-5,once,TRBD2,CASSRGLAGEETQYF,TGTGCCAGCTCCCGTGGACTAGCGGGAGAAGAGACCCAGTACTTC
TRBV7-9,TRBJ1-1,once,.,CASSLLGSTGNTEAFF,TGTGCCAGCAGCTTACTAGGAAGCACGGGGAACACTGAAGCTTTCTTT
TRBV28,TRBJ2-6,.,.,CASIPVRSGANVLTF,TGTGCCAGCATCCCGGTCCGTTCTGGGGCCAACGTCCTGACTTTC
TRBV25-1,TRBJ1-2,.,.,CASTPHGGGSYGYTF,TGTGCCAGCACCCCACATGGAGGTGGTAGCTATGGCTACACCTTC
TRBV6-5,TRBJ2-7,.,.,CASSYSQGISYEQYF,TGTGCCAGCAGTTACTCGCAGGGGATATCCTACGAGCAGTACTTC
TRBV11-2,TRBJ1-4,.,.,CASSYSGQYYEKLFF,TGTGCCAGCAGCTACTCCGGACAGTATTATGAAAAACTGTTTTTT
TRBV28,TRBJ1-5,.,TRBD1,CASSLDRRHQPQHF,TGTGCCAGCAGCCTGGACAGGCGACATCAGCCCCAGCATTTT
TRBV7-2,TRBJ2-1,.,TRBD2,CASSPPGTGRGEQFF,TGTGCCAGCAGTCCCCCGGGCACTGGGAGGGGTGAGCAGTTCTTC
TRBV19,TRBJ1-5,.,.,CASSARGVGSPNQPQHF,TGTGCCAGTAGCGCCCGGGGTGTGGGGAGTCCTAATCAGCCCCAGCATTTT
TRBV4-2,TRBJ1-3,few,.,CASSQVEGRSGNTIYF,TGTGCCAGCAGCCAAGTGGAGGGGCGCTCTGGAAACACCATATATTTT
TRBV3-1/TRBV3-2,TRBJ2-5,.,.,CASSQRHPQETQYF,TGTGCCAGCAGCCAAAGACACCCCCAAGAGACCCAGTACTTC
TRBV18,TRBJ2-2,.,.,CASSPVGQNTGELFF,TGTGCCAGCTCACCCGTGGGACAGAACACCGGGGAGCTGTTTTTT
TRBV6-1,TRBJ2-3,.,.,CASSDRVGGFTDTQYF,TGTGCCAGCAGTGATCGAGTCGGAGGGTTCACAGATACGCAGTATTTT
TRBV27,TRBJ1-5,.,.,CASSTTGLPQHF,TGTGCCAGCAGTACCACAGGTCTTCCCCAGCATTTT
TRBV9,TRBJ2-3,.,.,CASSVVQGPEGTQYF,TGTGCCAGCAGCGTAGTCCAGGGCCCGGAAGGTACGCAGTATTTT
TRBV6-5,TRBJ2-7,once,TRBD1,CASSETGKTTYEQYF,TGTGCCAGCAGCGAGACAGGGAAAACTACCTACGAGCAGTACTTC
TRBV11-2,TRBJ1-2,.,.,CASSLISQQGSGYTF,TGTGCCAGCAGCTTGATTTCGCAGCAGGGAAGTGGCTACACCTTC
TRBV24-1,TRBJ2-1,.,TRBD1,CATSRQGTYNEQFF,TGTGCCACCAGTCGACAGGGCACCTACAATGAGCAGTTCTTC
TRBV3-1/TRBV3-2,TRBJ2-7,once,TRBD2,CASSRGTSGEQYF,TGTGCCAGCAGCCGAGGGACTAGTGGGGAGCAGTACTTC
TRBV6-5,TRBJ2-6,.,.,CASSARGTGANVLTF,TGTGCCAGCAGCGCACGGGGAACTGGGGCCAACGTCCTGACTTTC
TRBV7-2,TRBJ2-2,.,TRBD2,CASSLALGGSGELFF,TGTGCCAGCAGCTTAGCGCTGGGGGGGTCCGGGGAGCTGTTTTTT
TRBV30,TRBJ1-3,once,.,CAWSSQSSSGNTIYF,TGTGCCTGGAGTTCACAGTCCTCCTCTGGAAACACCATATATTTT
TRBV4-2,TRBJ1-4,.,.,CASSQLSRQTNEKLFF,TGTGCCAGCAGCCAATTAAGCCGACAGACAAATGAAAAACTGTTTTTT